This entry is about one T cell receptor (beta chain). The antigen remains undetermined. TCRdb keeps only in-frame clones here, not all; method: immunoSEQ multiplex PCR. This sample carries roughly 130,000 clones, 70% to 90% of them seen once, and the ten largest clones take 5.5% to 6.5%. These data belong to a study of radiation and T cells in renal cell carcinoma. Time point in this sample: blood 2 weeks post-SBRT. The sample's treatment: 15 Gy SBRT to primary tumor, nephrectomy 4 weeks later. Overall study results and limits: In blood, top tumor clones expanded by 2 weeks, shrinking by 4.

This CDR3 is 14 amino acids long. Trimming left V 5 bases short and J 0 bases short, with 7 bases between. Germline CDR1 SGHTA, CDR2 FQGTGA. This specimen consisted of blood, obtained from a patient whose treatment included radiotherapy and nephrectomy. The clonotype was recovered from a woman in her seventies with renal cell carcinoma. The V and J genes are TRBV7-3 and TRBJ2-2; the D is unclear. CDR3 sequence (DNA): TGTGCCAGCAGCCCAGACGCGAACACCGGGGAGCTGTTTTTT. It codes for CASSPDANTGELFF.